This T cell receptor beta chain is from a study of cytomegalovirus exposure and HLA in healthy donors. Overall study results and limits: A list of 150 to 200 TCR beta chains associated with cytomegalovirus was given. Rarity held for most TCR sequences, but there were some public TCRs that occurred in many donors.

Notes on this clone: Its target is not known.

Produced via immunoSEQ multiplex PCR; TCRdb's table is partial and in-frame only. This sample has around 400,000 clones; 86% occur once, and the top ten carry over 0.75%. The V end was cut by 5 bases, the J end by 1 base, with 6 bases between. Germline V gives CDR1 SGHNT, CDR2 YYREEE (reference sequence). The CDR3 covers 12 residues. The TCR was taken from a woman between 18 and 30 years old in good health and CMV-seronegative. The V call is TRBV5-4, the J call TRBJ1-1, with D maybe TRBD1 (5 bases). The sequencing input was PBMCs. The CDR3 loop reads CASRGQNTEAFF. The CDR3 DNA reads TGTGCCAGCAGAGGACAGAACACTGAAGCTTTCTTT.